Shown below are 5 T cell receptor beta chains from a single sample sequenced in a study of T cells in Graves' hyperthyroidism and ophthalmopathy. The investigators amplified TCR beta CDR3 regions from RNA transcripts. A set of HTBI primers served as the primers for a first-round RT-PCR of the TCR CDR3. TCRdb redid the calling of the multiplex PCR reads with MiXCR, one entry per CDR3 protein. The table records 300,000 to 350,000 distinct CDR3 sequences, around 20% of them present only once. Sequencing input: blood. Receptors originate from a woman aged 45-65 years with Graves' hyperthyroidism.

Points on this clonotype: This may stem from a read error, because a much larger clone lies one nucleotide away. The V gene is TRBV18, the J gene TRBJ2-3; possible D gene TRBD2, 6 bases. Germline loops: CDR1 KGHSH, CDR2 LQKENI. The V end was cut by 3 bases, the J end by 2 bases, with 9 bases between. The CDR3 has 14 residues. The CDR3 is CASSPPDYTDTQYF. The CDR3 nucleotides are TGTGCCAGCTCACCGCCGGACTACACAGATACGCAGTATTTT.

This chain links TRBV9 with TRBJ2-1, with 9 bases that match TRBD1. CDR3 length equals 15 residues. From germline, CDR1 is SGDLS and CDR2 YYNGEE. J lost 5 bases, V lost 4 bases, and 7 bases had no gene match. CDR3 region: CASSPRGQGHNEQFF. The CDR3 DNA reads TGTGCCAGCAGCCCTCGGGGACAGGGACACAATGAGCAGTTCTTC.

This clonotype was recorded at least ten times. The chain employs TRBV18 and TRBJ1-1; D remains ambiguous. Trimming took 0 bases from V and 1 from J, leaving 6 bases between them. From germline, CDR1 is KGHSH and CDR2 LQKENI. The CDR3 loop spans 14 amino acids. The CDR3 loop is CASSPPTQNTEAFF. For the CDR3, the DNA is TGTGCCAGCTCACCACCCACGCAGAACACTGAAGCTTTCTTT.

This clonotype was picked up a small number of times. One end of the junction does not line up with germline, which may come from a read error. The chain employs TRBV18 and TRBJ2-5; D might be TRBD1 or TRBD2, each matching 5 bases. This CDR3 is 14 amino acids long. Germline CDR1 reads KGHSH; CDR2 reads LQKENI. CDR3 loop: CAGSPRDGAETQYF. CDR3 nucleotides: TGTGCCGGCTCACCTCGGGACGGGGCAGAGACCCAGTACTTC.

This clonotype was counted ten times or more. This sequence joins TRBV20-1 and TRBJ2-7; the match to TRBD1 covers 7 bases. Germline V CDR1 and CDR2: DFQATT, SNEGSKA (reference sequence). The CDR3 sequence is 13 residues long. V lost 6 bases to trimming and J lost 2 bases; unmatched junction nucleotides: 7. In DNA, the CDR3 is TGCAGTGCCACCGGGACAGCCCCCTACGAGCAGTACTTC. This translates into CSATGTAPYEQYF.